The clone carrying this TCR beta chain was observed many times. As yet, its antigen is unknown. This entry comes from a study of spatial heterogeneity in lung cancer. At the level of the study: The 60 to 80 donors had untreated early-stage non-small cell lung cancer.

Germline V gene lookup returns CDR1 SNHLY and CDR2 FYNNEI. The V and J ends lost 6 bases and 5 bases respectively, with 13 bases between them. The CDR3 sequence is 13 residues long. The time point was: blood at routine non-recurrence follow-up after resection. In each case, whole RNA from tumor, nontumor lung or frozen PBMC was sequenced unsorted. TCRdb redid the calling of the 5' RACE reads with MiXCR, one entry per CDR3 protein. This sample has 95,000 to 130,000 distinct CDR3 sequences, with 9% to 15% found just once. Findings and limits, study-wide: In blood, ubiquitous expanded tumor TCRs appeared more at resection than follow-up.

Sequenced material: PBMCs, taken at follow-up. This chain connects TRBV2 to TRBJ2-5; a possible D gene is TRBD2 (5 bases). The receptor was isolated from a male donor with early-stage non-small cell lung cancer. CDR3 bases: TGTGCCAGCAGCCGGGGATTAGAGGAGACCCAGTACTTC. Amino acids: CASSRGLEETQYF.